The sequence of this T cell receptor beta chain was determined in a study of Graves' ophthalmopathy and Graves' hyperthyroidism. In regard to this clonotype: Its antigen is unknown.

The V gene's germline CDR1 is MNHEY and CDR2 SVGEGT. The CDR3 has 13 amino acids. Trimming stripped 5 bases from V and 3 bases from J, with 10 bases between. Other autoimmune diseases, uncontrolled infections, pregnancy or lactation ruled patients out of participation. Fresh peripheral blood, about 9.3 ml, was the PBMC source. Amplified material comprised TCR beta CDR3 regions derived from RNA transcripts. After a first-round RT-PCR with HTBI primers, a second-round multiplex PCR was run. TCRdb re-derived calls from the multiplex PCR reads in MiXCR, one entry per CDR3 protein. The data contain 400,000 or so distinct CDR3 sequences, over 15% of them singletons. Study-wide results and caveats: Most thyroid clonotypes expanded beyond 0.001 frequency were also found in blood.

This sequence joins TRBV6-2 or TRBV6-3 and TRBJ2-5; perhaps D is TRBD1 or TRBD2 (5 bases each). This TCR was recovered from a woman between 18 and 29 years old with stable Graves' hyperthyroidism. The sequenced material came from peripheral blood. CDR3 sequence: CASSVLGEETQYF. In DNA, the CDR3 is TGTGCCAGCAGTGTTTTGGGGGAAGAGACCCAGTACTTC.